Listed here are 26 T cell receptor beta chains from one sample, sequenced in a study of blood T cell repertoires in COVID-19. Data came from immunoSEQ multiplex PCR; TCRdb stores just in-frame clones and leaves some out. Among over 40,000 clones listed, about 89% were seen once. Sequences were obtained from peripheral blood. The origin of the receptors is a human donor in a cohort sampled during active COVID-19.

The gene calls are TRBV9 and TRBJ2-5; 11 bases map to TRBD2. Germline V gene data show CDR1 as SGDLS and CDR2 as YYNGEE. V shed 4 bases and J 2 bases; nucleotides not matched to a gene: 4. This CDR3 has 15 amino acids. CDR3: CASSPLAGGQETQYF. In DNA, the CDR3 is TGTGCCAGCAGCCCTTTAGCGGGGGGGCAAGAGACCCAGTACTTC.

The chain carries TRBV19 and TRBJ2-2; weak D call: TRBD2 (6 bases). CDR1 is LNHDA, CDR2 SQIVND, per germline (reference sequence). This CDR3 spans 14 amino acids. V shed 6 bases and J shed 3 bases, with 11 bases lying between them. CDR3 nucleotides: TGTGCCAGTAGACGAGGGGACTACACCGGGGAGCTGTTTTTT. Protein product: CASRRGDYTGELFF.

The chain is built from TRBV6-5 and TRBJ2-7; TRBD1 matches at 8 bases. Looked up from germline, CDR1 is MNHEY and CDR2 is SVGAGI. The CDR3 spans 12 residues. V shed 10 bases, J shed 6 bases, and the junction held 8 bases outside the gene matches. The CDR3 nucleotides read TGTGCCACCAAGACAGGGGCTGCCGAGCAGTACTTC. It codes for CATKTGAAEQYF.

The V gene is TRBV6-5, the J gene TRBJ1-1; possible D gene TRBD1, 6 bases. Trimming shortened V by 2 bases and J by 3 bases, and 13 bases separated the two germline ends. The CDR3 runs 15 residues. Germline CDR1 MNHEY, CDR2 SVGAGI. The CDR3 loop reads CASSYRTGRDTEAFF. The CDR3 nucleotides read TGTGCCAGCAGTTACCGTACAGGGAGGGACACTGAAGCTTTCTTT.

This clone was seen a few times. This chain uses TRBV4-1 with TRBJ2-7; no reliable D call. Between the trimmed V and J ends, which lost 1 base and 4 bases, there was a span of 5 bases. The length of the CDR3 is 12 residues. Per the germline V gene, CDR1 is MGHRA and CDR2 is YSYEKL. DNA for the CDR3: TGCGCCAGCAGCCAAGGGGCTTACGAGCAGTACTTC. Residues: CASSQGAYEQYF.

This clone was seen more than once but under ten times. V and J are TRBV28 and TRBJ1-5; D gene ambiguous. Germline V gene sequence: CDR1 MDHEN, CDR2 SYDVKM. V was pared by 6 bases and J by 7 bases, with 16 bases between. The CDR3 covers 14 residues. Here the CDR3 reads CASRPPGDEQPQHF. CDR3 DNA: TGTGCCAGCAGACCCCCTGGAGATGAGCAGCCCCAGCATTTT.

This chain links TRBV11-2 with TRBJ2-3; D uncertain. Deletions cut 2 bases from V and 0 bases from J, with 12 bases between. Germline assignment: CDR1 SGHAT and CDR2 FQNNGV. The CDR3 runs to 16 residues. CDR3: CASSLSPLTSTDTQYF. CDR3 coding DNA: TGTGCCAGCAGCTTAAGCCCACTGACTAGCACAGATACGCAGTATTTT.

The chain couples TRBV4-3 to TRBJ2-1, with 8 bases identical to TRBD2. The length of the CDR3 is 15 residues. With V trimmed by 3 bases and J by 5 bases, 6 bases remained unmatched. Germline loops: CDR1 LGHNA, CDR2 YSLEER. The CDR3 sequence: CASSQGTSEDNEQFF. The CDR3 DNA reads as TGCGCCAGCAGCCAGGGGACTAGTGAGGACAATGAGCAGTTCTTC.

The CDR3 sequence is CASSQVSDSYTGELFF. The CDR3, as DNA: TGCGCCAGCAGCCAAGTATCTGACAGTTACACCGGGGAGCTGTTTTTT. This chain connects TRBV4-1 to TRBJ2-2; possible D gene TRBD1, 5 bases. The CDR3 sequence is 16 residues long. V was clipped by 1 base and J by 3 bases, with 12 bases between them. Germline V gives CDR1 MGHRA, CDR2 YSYEKL.

The chain recombines TRBV3-1 (or the pseudogene TRBV3-2) with TRBJ1-2; 9 bases fit TRBD1. The germline gives CDR1 LGHDT, CDR2 YNNKEL (reference sequence). V lost 2 bases, J lost 8 bases, and 3 bases stayed unmatched. This CDR3 is 13 amino acids long. The CDR3, as DNA: TGTGCCAGCAGCCAATCAGACAGGGGGGGCTACACCTTC. This encodes CASSQSDRGGYTF.

The chain links TRBV7-3 to TRBJ2-3, with TRBD2 matching 15 bases. The junction had 2 bases not matched to a gene; V was cut back by 4 bases and J by 9 bases. The germline CDR1 and CDR2 sequences are SGHTA and FQGTGA. The CDR3 consists of 14 residues. CDR3 sequence reads: CASSSGLAGGTQYF. CDR3 nucleotide sequence: TGTGCCAGCAGCTCGGGACTAGCGGGGGGCACGCAGTATTTT.

This chain links TRBV19 with TRBJ2-1; 8 bases are a match to TRBD1. The CDR3 extends over 13 amino acids. J gave up 9 bases and V 5 bases, and 6 bases lay outside the gene matches. Germline CDR1 and CDR2: LNHDA and SQIVND (reference sequence). The CDR3 sequence: CASSVKQGVEQFF. The CDR3 bases are TGTGCCAGTAGTGTTAAACAGGGGGTTGAGCAGTTCTTC.

The V gene is TRBV7-8, the J gene TRBJ1-6, with no clear D. There are 14 residues in the CDR3. The V end lost 2 bases, the J end lost 8 bases, and 10 bases lay between the germline ends. CDR1 and CDR2 (germline): SGHVS, FQNEAQ. The CDR3 spells CASSLMSADSPLHF. The CDR3 DNA follows: TGTGCCAGCAGCTTAATGAGCGCGGATTCACCCCTCCACTTT. The variable domain in full, with the rest retrieved from reference TRBV7-8 and TRBJ1-6, is GAGVSQSPRYKVAKRGQDVALRCDPISGHVSLFWYQQALGQGPEFLTYFQNEAQLDKSGLPSDRFFAERPEGSVSTLKIQRTQQEDSAVYLCASSLMSADSPLHFGNGTRLTVT.

This chain links TRBV7-6 with TRBJ2-1, with TRBD2 matching over 10 bases. This CDR3 spans 15 amino acids. Germline CDR1 is SGHVS and CDR2 is FNYEAQ. The V and J ends lost 5 bases and 4 bases, in that order; junction bases with no gene match: 5. The CDR3 region has the DNA TGTGCCAGCAGCCCCCCTAGCGGGGGATACAATGAGCAGTTCTTC. The encoded protein is CASSPPSGGYNEQFF.

V and J are TRBV5-3 and TRBJ2-1; 8 bases fit TRBD1. TRBV5-3 is an ORF, and what it does is uncertain. The trim removed 4 bases at V and 4 bases at J, leaving 7 bases unmatched. The CDR3 totals 15 residues. CDR3 protein: CARSLGTGLYNEQFF. CDR3 DNA sequence: TGTGCCAGAAGCCTCGGGACAGGCCTATACAATGAGCAGTTCTTC.

The chain is built from TRBV7-3 and TRBJ2-1, with 10 bases matching TRBD2. V lost 5 bases, J lost 6 bases, and 7 bases stayed unmatched. The CDR3 contains 15 residues. The germline gives CDR1 SGHTA, CDR2 FQGTGA. The CDR3 is CASSPEAGGPNEQFF. Written as DNA, the CDR3 is TGTGCCAGCAGCCCGGAAGCGGGAGGGCCCAATGAGCAGTTCTTC.

The chain is built from TRBV28 and TRBJ1-5, with 8 bases fitting TRBD1. The germline gives CDR1 MDHEN, CDR2 SYDVKM. This CDR3 has 16 residues. The J segment lost 7 bases and the V segment lost 2 bases, leaving 10 bases of the junction unmatched. The CDR3 sequence is CASSLPKQGGGQPQHF. The DNA of the CDR3 is TGTGCCAGCAGTTTACCCAAACAGGGGGGAGGACAGCCCCAGCATTTT.

V and J are TRBV5-1 and TRBJ1-2, with a tentative D call TRBD1 (6 bases). The CDR3 has 15 residues. CDR1 is SGHRS, CDR2 YFSETQ, per germline. Trimming shortened V by 4 bases and J by 2 bases, and 15 bases separated the two germline ends. CDR3 DNA sequence: TGCGCCAGCAGCCGCTTGGGGGCCCCCAACTATGGCTACACCTTC. It specifies CASSRLGAPNYGYTF.

The chain has TRBV6-1 and TRBJ2-3; D uncertain. The germline gives CDR1 MNHNS, CDR2 SASEGT. The V and J ends lost 0 bases and 1 base respectively, with 11 bases between them. The CDR3 totals 16 residues. The CDR3 DNA follows: TGTGCCAGCAGTGAAGCAATCCGACGGGGCACAGATACGCAGTATTTT. Its translation is CASSEAIRRGTDTQYF.

The chain recombines TRBV24-1 with TRBJ2-2; 9 positions agree with TRBD2. The CDR3 consists of 17 residues. V was clipped by 1 base and J by 5 bases; unmatched bases: 7. Germline V gene data show CDR1 as KGHDR and CDR2 as SFDVKD. The CDR3 reads CATSDLKAGGETGELFF. The CDR3 nucleotides read TGTGCCACCAGTGATTTAAAAGCGGGAGGAGAGACCGGGGAGCTGTTTTTT.

In its sample, this clone was seen a few times. The rearrangement links TRBV28 to TRBJ2-7; a weak D match, TRBD1 (5 bases). The CDR3 contains 15 residues. Germline loops: CDR1 MDHEN, CDR2 SYDVKM. The V end was cut by 6 bases, the J end by 4 bases, with 19 bases between. The CDR3 here is CASSRPAGFRYEQYF. CDR3 in DNA: TGTGCCAGCAGCAGGCCCGCAGGGTTTCGTTACGAGCAGTACTTC.

V and J are TRBV27 and TRBJ2-7; perhaps TRBD1 as D (5 bases). Germline V lookup: CDR1 MNHEY, CDR2 SMNVEV (reference sequence). This CDR3 has 16 amino acids. The V end was cut by 0 bases, the J end by 3 bases, with 15 bases between. CDR3 sequence reads: CASSLSPGRVLYEQYV. Here the CDR3 DNA reads TGTGCCAGCAGTTTATCCCCAGGCAGGGTCCTCTACGAGCAGTACGTC.

The V gene is TRBV5-1, the J gene TRBJ2-1, with D possibly matching TRBD2 (6 bases). Germline V gives CDR1 SGHRS, CDR2 YFSETQ. The CDR3 sequence is 12 residues long. The germline V and J ends were trimmed by 4 bases and 15 bases, with 17 bases remaining between them. The CDR3: CASSPGWTGGFF. The CDR3 DNA reads TGCGCCAGCAGCCCGGGCTGGACCGGGGGGTTCTTC.

This clone was recorded only once. This chain links TRBV29-1 with TRBJ2-3; D possibly corresponds to TRBD1 (6 bases). Germline values: CDR1 SQVTM, CDR2 ANQGSEA. The V gene lost 7 bases and the J gene lost 2 bases, with 13 bases spanning the gap. The CDR3 contains 13 residues. The CDR3 is CSAARTVTDTQYF. In nucleotides, the CDR3 is TGCAGCGCCGCCCGGACAGTCACAGATACGCAGTATTTT.

This chain links TRBV6-2 or TRBV6-3 with TRBJ2-1; a possible D gene is TRBD2 (5 bases). Germline CDR1 reads MNHEY; CDR2 reads SVGEGT. The CDR3 sequence is 17 residues long. The V and J ends lost 0 bases and 2 bases respectively, with 14 bases between them. The CDR3 DNA is TGTGCCAGCAGTTACTCGAGACTTTCCGGGACCTACAATGAGCAGTTCTTC. Translating gives CASSYSRLSGTYNEQFF.

This rearrangement joins TRBV5-4 to TRBJ2-1; a weak D match, TRBD1 (7 bases). The CDR3 contains 16 residues. Germline assignment: CDR1 SGHNT and CDR2 YYREEE (reference sequence). V dropped 7 bases and J dropped 4 bases, with 21 bases sitting between them. The CDR3 coding sequence is TGTGCCAGCGCCGCCCGCAGGGGGGCGGCATACAATGAGCAGTTCTTC. Translated, it gives CASAARRGAAYNEQFF.